A selection of T cell receptor beta chains follows, all from one sample in a study of molecular identifiers for immune sequencing clone quantification. TCRdb analysed the PCR reads with MiXCR anew, one entry per CDR3 protein. This repertoire shows under 650,000 distinct CDR3 sequences, about 20% found once; its top ten account for 0.85%. Sequencing was carried out using naive CD8+ T cells from blood, with Jurkat cell RNA spiked in. The receptors stem from a human donor in good health. Some libraries in this study had Jurkat cell RNA spiked in. CDR3s include the opening cysteine and the closing phenylalanine or tryptophan. The D gene is left open where the match is weak. Only part of the rows carry a size: once, few, many, or a class if the clone is expanded.

clone_size: many
v_call: TRBV29-1
j_call: TRBJ2-7
d_call: .
cdr3_nt: TGCAGCGTTGTTTCGACCTTGGATCCATACGAGCAGTACTTC
cdr3_aa: CSVVSTLDPYEQYF

clone_size: many
v_call: TRBV10-2
j_call: TRBJ1-5
d_call: .
cdr3_nt: TGCGCCAGCAGTGAGATAGGATCAGGCCAGCCCCAGCATTTT
cdr3_aa: CASSEIGSGQPQHF

clone_size: .
v_call: TRBV2
j_call: TRBJ2-1
d_call: .
cdr3_nt: TGTGCCAGCATCACTTACAATGAGCAGTTCTTC
cdr3_aa: CASITYNEQFF

clone_size: many
v_call: TRBV29-1
j_call: TRBJ2-7
d_call: .
cdr3_nt: TGCAGCGTTGAAAGGTCGGGGGAGAGGGCCTACGAGCAGTACTTC
cdr3_aa: CSVERSGERAYEQYF

clone_size: many
v_call: TRBV12-5
j_call: TRBJ1-1
d_call: .
cdr3_nt: TGTGCTAGTGGCCGAAAAGCGAACACTGAAGCTTTCTTT
cdr3_aa: CASGRKANTEAFF

clone_size: many
v_call: TRBV12-5
j_call: TRBJ1-5
d_call: .
cdr3_nt: TGTGCTAGTGGTTTGGGACGAGGAGGGCAGTTCCATCAGCCCCAGCATTTT
cdr3_aa: CASGLGRGGQFHQPQHF

clone_size: many
v_call: TRBV5-1
j_call: TRBJ2-7
d_call: .
cdr3_nt: TGCGCCAGCAGCCAACACTCCGTCTACGAGCAGTACTTC
cdr3_aa: CASSQHSVYEQYF

clone_size: many
v_call: TRBV20-1
j_call: TRBJ1-1
d_call: .
cdr3_nt: TGCAGTGCAACCAGGGGATCCGCTGAAGCTTTCTTT
cdr3_aa: CSATRGSAEAFF

clone_size: many
v_call: TRBV19
j_call: TRBJ2-4
d_call: TRBD2
cdr3_nt: TGTGCCAGTAGTATAGATCTAGCGGTGATGAACATTCAGTACTTC
cdr3_aa: CASSIDLAVMNIQYF

clone_size: many
v_call: TRBV7-9
j_call: TRBJ2-3
d_call: TRBD2
cdr3_nt: TGTGCCAGCAGCGGCGGGACTAGCGGGAGTACAGATACGCAGTATTTT
cdr3_aa: CASSGGTSGSTDTQYF

clone_size: many
v_call: TRBV19
j_call: TRBJ2-3
d_call: .
cdr3_nt: TGTGCCAGTAGTATAGGTACGGCCGTATCGTTTCGGGATACGCAGTATTTT
cdr3_aa: CASSIGTAVSFRDTQYF

clone_size: many
v_call: TRBV4-3
j_call: TRBJ1-1
d_call: .
cdr3_nt: TGCGCCAGCAGCCTCAGGGAGAAAAACACTGAAGCTTTCTTT
cdr3_aa: CASSLREKNTEAFF

clone_size: .
v_call: TRBV25-1
j_call: TRBJ2-1
d_call: TRBD2
cdr3_nt: TGTGCCAGCGGACGGACTAGCGGGAGGTATGAGCAGTTCTTC
cdr3_aa: CASGRTSGRYEQFF

clone_size: many
v_call: TRBV6-2/TRBV6-3
j_call: TRBJ2-5
d_call: TRBD2
cdr3_nt: TGTGCCAGCAGTTCCGGACTAGCGGAGGCCCTTCAAGAGACCCAGTACTTC
cdr3_aa: CASSSGLAEALQETQYF

clone_size: few
v_call: TRBV4-3
j_call: TRBJ2-7
d_call: .
cdr3_nt: TGCGCCAGCGAGGTATCCTCTTACGAGCAGTACTTC
cdr3_aa: CASEVSSYEQYF

clone_size: many
v_call: TRBV6-6
j_call: TRBJ2-7
d_call: .
cdr3_nt: TGTGCCAGCAGTTACTCGTTGCAGGGGAGTAACCACGAGCAGTACTTC
cdr3_aa: CASSYSLQGSNHEQYF

clone_size: .
v_call: TRBV30
j_call: TRBJ2-7
d_call: TRBD2
cdr3_nt: TGTGCCTGGAGAGTGGGGGGGGGCTACGAGCAGTACTTC
cdr3_aa: CAWRVGGGYEQYF

clone_size: .
v_call: TRBV19
j_call: TRBJ2-7
d_call: TRBD1
cdr3_nt: TGTGCCAGTAGTCCCGGGACAGTCTACGGGCAGTACTTC
cdr3_aa: CASSPGTVYGQYF

clone_size: .
v_call: TRBV27
j_call: TRBJ2-7
d_call: .
cdr3_nt: TGTGCCAGCAGACCCTCCCCCGGCAGGGAAGCCTACGAGCAGTACTTC
cdr3_aa: CASRPSPGREAYEQYF

clone_size: many
v_call: TRBV7-8
j_call: TRBJ2-7
d_call: .
cdr3_nt: TGTGCCAGCAGCTTAGCGGACCTGGGCTACGAGCAGTACTTC
cdr3_aa: CASSLADLGYEQYF

clone_size: many
v_call: TRBV14
j_call: TRBJ2-1
d_call: .
cdr3_nt: TGTGCCAGCAGCCAAGCTGGAGTCCGGGAGCAGTTCTTC
cdr3_aa: CASSQAGVREQFF

clone_size: .
v_call: TRBV7-2
j_call: TRBJ2-7
d_call: .
cdr3_nt: TGTGCCAGCAGCCCGGGCGGCTACGTGCAGTACTTC
cdr3_aa: CASSPGGYVQYF

clone_size: .
v_call: TRBV20-1
j_call: TRBJ1-5
d_call: .
cdr3_nt: TGCAGTGCTAAAGGTAGTAATAGCAATCAGCCCCAGCATTTT
cdr3_aa: CSAKGSNSNQPQHF

clone_size: many
v_call: TRBV18
j_call: TRBJ2-3
d_call: .
cdr3_nt: TGTGCCAGCGCCGAGAGAGGGCTCGCAGATACGCAGTATTTT
cdr3_aa: CASAERGLADTQYF

clone_size: .
v_call: TRBV7-9
j_call: TRBJ2-7
d_call: .
cdr3_nt: TGTGCCAGCAGCTTGGTTGGGCCGGGGTACGAGCAGTACTTC
cdr3_aa: CASSLVGPGYEQYF

clone_size: many
v_call: TRBV6-5
j_call: TRBJ1-1
d_call: .
cdr3_nt: TGTGCCAGCAGTGTTGGGACGGCCACTGAAGCTTTCTTT
cdr3_aa: CASSVGTATEAFF

clone_size: many
v_call: TRBV6-2/TRBV6-3
j_call: TRBJ1-5
d_call: .
cdr3_nt: TGTGCCAGCAGTTCGCAAGGCAATCAGCCCCAGCATTTT
cdr3_aa: CASSSQGNQPQHF

clone_size: .
v_call: TRBV6-5
j_call: TRBJ2-2
d_call: .
cdr3_nt: TGTGCCAGCAACGCCTTGGGGCCGAACACCGGGGAGCTGTTTTTT
cdr3_aa: CASNALGPNTGELFF

clone_size: many
v_call: TRBV27
j_call: TRBJ2-7
d_call: TRBD2
cdr3_nt: TGTGCCAGCAGTTCCTCCGGGGTAGCGGGCCCGTCCTACGAGCAGTACTTC
cdr3_aa: CASSSSGVAGPSYEQYF

clone_size: .
v_call: TRBV11-1
j_call: TRBJ2-7
d_call: TRBD1
cdr3_nt: TGTGCCAGCAGCGCAGACAGGGGGAGGGAAAGCTACGAGCAGTACTTC
cdr3_aa: CASSADRGRESYEQYF

clone_size: .
v_call: TRBV4-3
j_call: TRBJ1-2
d_call: .
cdr3_nt: TGCGCCAGCAGCCAAGATAAGGTACCCGGTCGTGGCAGGGACTATGGCTACACCTTC
cdr3_aa: CASSQDKVPGRGRDYGYTF

clone_size: many
v_call: TRBV4-2
j_call: TRBJ1-2
d_call: .
cdr3_nt: TGTGCCAGCAGCCAAGAGGCGACGGCGAACTATGGCTACACCTTC
cdr3_aa: CASSQEATANYGYTF

clone_size: many
v_call: TRBV4-1
j_call: TRBJ1-1
d_call: .
cdr3_nt: TGCGCCAGCAGCCGACAAGCGAGCTCGAACACTGAAGCTTTCTTT
cdr3_aa: CASSRQASSNTEAFF

clone_size: many
v_call: TRBV12-3/TRBV12-4
j_call: TRBJ2-1
d_call: TRBD2
cdr3_nt: TGTGCCAGCAGTTTAGTCCAGGGGTTAGCGGGAGGCCCCTCGTACAATGAGCAGTTCTTC
cdr3_aa: CASSLVQGLAGGPSYNEQFF

clone_size: many
v_call: TRBV7-2
j_call: TRBJ1-5
d_call: .
cdr3_nt: TGTGCCAGCAGCGCGGACCCGAGCTATCAGCCCCAGCATTTT
cdr3_aa: CASSADPSYQPQHF

clone_size: many
v_call: TRBV20-1
j_call: TRBJ2-7
d_call: .
cdr3_nt: TGCAGTGCTAGTGTTGGGGGAGAATCCTACGAGCAGTACTTC
cdr3_aa: CSASVGGESYEQYF

clone_size: .
v_call: TRBV14
j_call: TRBJ2-7
d_call: .
cdr3_nt: TGTGCCAGCAGCTCAAACACCTACGAGCAGTACTTC
cdr3_aa: CASSSNTYEQYF

clone_size: .
v_call: TRBV30
j_call: TRBJ1-1
d_call: .
cdr3_nt: TGTGCCTGGAGTGGCGGGGCCCGTGAAGCTTTCTTT
cdr3_aa: CAWSGGAREAFF

clone_size: many
v_call: TRBV20-1
j_call: TRBJ2-7
d_call: .
cdr3_nt: TGCAGTGCTCCCGGGCTAGCGACCTACGAGCAGTACTTC
cdr3_aa: CSAPGLATYEQYF

clone_size: few
v_call: TRBV5-6
j_call: TRBJ2-7
d_call: .
cdr3_nt: TGTGCCAGCAGCAGCGACACAGACTCCTACGAGCAGTACTTC
cdr3_aa: CASSSDTDSYEQYF

clone_size: many
v_call: TRBV6-2/TRBV6-3
j_call: TRBJ2-2
d_call: TRBD1
cdr3_nt: TGTGCCAGCAGTTACCCAGGGGGAATGAACACCGGGGAGCTGTTTTTT
cdr3_aa: CASSYPGGMNTGELFF

clone_size: many
v_call: TRBV30
j_call: TRBJ2-5
d_call: .
cdr3_nt: TGTGCCTGGAGATACAGCCAAGAGACCCAGTACTTC
cdr3_aa: CAWRYSQETQYF

clone_size: many
v_call: TRBV19
j_call: TRBJ2-7
d_call: .
cdr3_nt: TGTGCCAGCAGCCCGGGTATTTACGAGCAGTACTTC
cdr3_aa: CASSPGIYEQYF

clone_size: many
v_call: TRBV28
j_call: TRBJ2-6
d_call: .
cdr3_nt: TGTGCCAGCAGTTTATCTCCGTCCAGGGTCCCACCCAACGTCCTGACTTTC
cdr3_aa: CASSLSPSRVPPNVLTF

clone_size: many
v_call: TRBV18
j_call: TRBJ1-2
d_call: .
cdr3_nt: TGTGCCAGCTCACTGCCAGGGGAGAGCTATGGCTACACCTTC
cdr3_aa: CASSLPGESYGYTF

clone_size: few
v_call: TRBV15
j_call: TRBJ2-5
d_call: .
cdr3_nt: TGTGCCACCAGCAGACCCTGGGACAACCAAGAGACCCAGTACTTC
cdr3_aa: CATSRPWDNQETQYF

clone_size: many
v_call: TRBV4-1
j_call: TRBJ2-1
d_call: .
cdr3_nt: TGCGCCAGCAGCCAAACAGTAGACTACAATGAGCAGTTCTTC
cdr3_aa: CASSQTVDYNEQFF

clone_size: many
v_call: TRBV29-1
j_call: TRBJ1-2
d_call: TRBD1
cdr3_nt: TGCAGCGTTGACAAGGAGGGACAGCCCTTCTATGGCTACACCTTC
cdr3_aa: CSVDKEGQPFYGYTF

clone_size: .
v_call: TRBV5-4
j_call: TRBJ2-5
d_call: .
cdr3_nt: TGTGCCAGCAGCTCGGCTAGTTCCGTAGAGACCCAGTACTTC
cdr3_aa: CASSSASSVETQYF

clone_size: many
v_call: TRBV30
j_call: TRBJ2-2
d_call: .
cdr3_nt: TGTGCCTGGAGTGTCCCCGGGGAGCTGTTTTTT
cdr3_aa: CAWSVPGELFF

clone_size: many
v_call: TRBV2
j_call: TRBJ2-1
d_call: TRBD2
cdr3_nt: TGTGCCAGCAGTGTATTCCTAGCGGGTGAGCCAAACCACAATGAGCAGTTCTTC
cdr3_aa: CASSVFLAGEPNHNEQFF

clone_size: .
v_call: TRBV6-1
j_call: TRBJ2-3
d_call: TRBD1
cdr3_nt: TGTGCCAGCAGTGAAGACAGGGGAGCAACTCAGCCCCAGTATTTT
cdr3_aa: CASSEDRGATQPQYF

clone_size: many
v_call: TRBV5-6
j_call: TRBJ1-1
d_call: .
cdr3_nt: TGTGCCAGCAGGTTCCAGAGGACACCCATGAACACTGAAGCTTTCTTT
cdr3_aa: CASRFQRTPMNTEAFF

clone_size: many
v_call: TRBV5-4
j_call: TRBJ2-3
d_call: TRBD2
cdr3_nt: TGTGCCAGCAGCCAATCCGGTCGAGGACTAGCGGATACGCAGTATTTT
cdr3_aa: CASSQSGRGLADTQYF

clone_size: many
v_call: TRBV24-1
j_call: TRBJ2-5
d_call: .
cdr3_nt: TGTGCCACCAGTGACCACAGGGAAGAGACCCAGTACTTC
cdr3_aa: CATSDHREETQYF

clone_size: many
v_call: TRBV27
j_call: TRBJ2-7
d_call: .
cdr3_nt: TGTGCCAGCAGTTTCCCAGGACAGCCCTACGAGCAGTACTTC
cdr3_aa: CASSFPGQPYEQYF

clone_size: .
v_call: TRBV19
j_call: TRBJ2-7
d_call: TRBD1
cdr3_nt: TGTACCAGTAGTATAGCCGGGACAGGGGGGTTGGACGAGCAGTACTTC
cdr3_aa: CTSSIAGTGGLDEQYF

clone_size: .
v_call: TRBV28
j_call: TRBJ2-7
d_call: TRBD2
cdr3_nt: TGTGCCAGCAGTTCCCCGGGACTAGCGGAGAAAGCACGTGGTAATGAGCAGTACTTC
cdr3_aa: CASSSPGLAEKARGNEQYF

clone_size: many
v_call: TRBV27
j_call: TRBJ1-5
d_call: TRBD1
cdr3_nt: TGTGCCAGCAGTTTAGCAGGGGGGTGGGCCCAGCATTTT
cdr3_aa: CASSLAGGWAQHF

clone_size: .
v_call: TRBV27
j_call: TRBJ2-7
d_call: .
cdr3_nt: TGTGCCAGCAGTTTAGCGGGGGCCTTTTCCTACGAGCAGTACTTC
cdr3_aa: CASSLAGAFSYEQYF